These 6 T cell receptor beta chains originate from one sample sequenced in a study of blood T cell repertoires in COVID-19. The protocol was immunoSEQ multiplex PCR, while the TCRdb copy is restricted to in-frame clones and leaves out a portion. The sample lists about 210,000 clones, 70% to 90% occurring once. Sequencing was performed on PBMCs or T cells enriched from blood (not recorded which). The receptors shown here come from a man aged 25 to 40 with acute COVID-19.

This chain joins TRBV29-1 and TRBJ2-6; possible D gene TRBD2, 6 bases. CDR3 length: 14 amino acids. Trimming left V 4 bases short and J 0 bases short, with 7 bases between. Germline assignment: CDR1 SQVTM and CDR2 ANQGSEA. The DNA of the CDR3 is TGCAGCGTTGGGGGGGTCTCTGGGGCCAACGTCCTGACTTTC. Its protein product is CSVGGVSGANVLTF.

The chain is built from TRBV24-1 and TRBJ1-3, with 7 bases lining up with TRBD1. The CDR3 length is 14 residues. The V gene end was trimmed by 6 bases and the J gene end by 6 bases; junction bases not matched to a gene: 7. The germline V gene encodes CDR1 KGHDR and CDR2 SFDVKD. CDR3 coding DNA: TGTGCCACCAGTAAGGGGGCATTAGAAAACACCATATATTTT. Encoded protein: CATSKGALENTIYF.

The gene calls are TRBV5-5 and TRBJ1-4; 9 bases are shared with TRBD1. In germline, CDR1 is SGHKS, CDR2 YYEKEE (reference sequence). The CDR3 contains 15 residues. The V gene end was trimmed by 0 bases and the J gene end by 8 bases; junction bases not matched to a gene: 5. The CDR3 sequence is CASSLGVTGGEKLFF. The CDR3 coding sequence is TGTGCCAGCAGCTTGGGAGTGACAGGGGGGGAAAAACTGTTTTTT.

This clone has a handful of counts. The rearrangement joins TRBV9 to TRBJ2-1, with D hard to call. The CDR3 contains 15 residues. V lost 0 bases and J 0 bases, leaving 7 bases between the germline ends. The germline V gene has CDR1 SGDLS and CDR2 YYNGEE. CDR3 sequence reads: CASSVDPSSYNEQFF. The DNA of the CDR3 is TGTGCCAGCAGCGTAGATCCCAGCTCCTACAATGAGCAGTTCTTC.

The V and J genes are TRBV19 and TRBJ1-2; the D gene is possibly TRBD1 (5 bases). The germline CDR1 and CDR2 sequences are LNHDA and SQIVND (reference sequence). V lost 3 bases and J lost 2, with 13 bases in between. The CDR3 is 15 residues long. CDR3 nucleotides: TGTGCCAGTAGTATTGGTGGGGGGAAAAACTATGGCTACACCTTC. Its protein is CASSIGGGKNYGYTF.

The CDR3 nucleotides are TGTGCCTCTGCGCCGGGAGGGACCCCCGGGGAGCTGTTTTTT. Its protein is CASAPGGTPGELFF. The chain has TRBV3-1 (or the pseudogene TRBV3-2) and TRBJ2-2; 8 bases map to TRBD2. Germline-derived CDR1 and CDR2 are LGHDT and YNNKEL (reference sequence). The CDR3 length is 14 residues. V dropped 11 bases and J dropped 6; count of bases not matched to a gene: 11.